These T cell receptor beta chains were read from a single sample in a study of blood T cells in healthy people across ages. MiXCR, run by TCRdb on the 5' RACE reads, gives a single entry per CDR3 protein. The top ten clones hold roughly 3.7% of a sample with hundreds of thousands of distinct CDR3 sequences, roughly 21% of them seen once. Source material: blood. These receptors came from a man between 65 and 85 years old in good health. Both conserved end residues are trimmed from each CDR3.

v_call,cdr3_aa
TRBV2,ASSAQGVATEAF
TRBV5-1,ASSIGQGANQPQH
TRBV7-9,ASSLLGVKDNEQF
TRBV15,ATSRDFTEAF
TRBV3-1,ASSQGTFKHIQY
TRBV7-6,ASSLLALETQY
TRBV4-2,ASSRGETSLNNEQF
TRBV29-1,SVPTGANVST
TRBV9,ASSVVGSGANVLT
TRBV5-6,ASSLSTDRVASQPQH
TRBV7-2,ASSSTGGFYGYT
TRBV15,ATSRDGVTDTQY
TRBV6-1,ASSEPRTGETQY
TRBV5-1,ASSLDIRDSKLF
TRBV11-2,ASSLSGRGAYNEQF
TRBV20-1,SARDRETYNSPLH
TRBV5-1,ASSLAGVRTDTQY
TRBV6-1,ASTASGLAGDYEQY
TRBV5-1,ASSLSTSGNEQF
TRBV5-4,ASTRADRVNTEAF
TRBV3-1,ASSQGTPNTEAF
TRBV29-1,SVGVQETQY
TRBV20-1,SAKEAF
TRBV5-1,ASSLVDRGQGGYT
TRBV5-6,ASSLGGMVSYNEQF
TRBV18,ASSPPTAGVDQY
TRBV5-1,ASSLEGRSEETQY
TRBV4-2,ASSQETGGIGYEQY